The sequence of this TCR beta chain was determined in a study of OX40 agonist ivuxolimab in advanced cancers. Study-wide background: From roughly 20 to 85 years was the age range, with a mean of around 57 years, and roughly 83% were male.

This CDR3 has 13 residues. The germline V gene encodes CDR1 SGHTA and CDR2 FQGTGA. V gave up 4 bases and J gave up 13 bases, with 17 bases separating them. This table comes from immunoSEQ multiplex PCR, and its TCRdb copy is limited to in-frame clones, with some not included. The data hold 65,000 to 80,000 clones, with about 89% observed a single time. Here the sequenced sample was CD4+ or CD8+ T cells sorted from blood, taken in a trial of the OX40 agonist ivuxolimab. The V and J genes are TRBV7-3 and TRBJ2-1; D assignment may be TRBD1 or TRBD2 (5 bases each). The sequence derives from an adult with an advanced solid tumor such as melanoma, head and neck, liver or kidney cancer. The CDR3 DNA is TGTGCCAGCAGCTCAACGTCCGGGACGTCTCAGTTCTTC. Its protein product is CASSSTSGTSQFF. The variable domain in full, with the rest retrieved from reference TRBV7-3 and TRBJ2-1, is GAGVSQTPSNKVTEKGKYVELRCDPISGHTALYWYRQSLGQGPEFLIYFQGTGAADDSGLPNDRFFAVRPEGSVSTLKIQRTERGDSAVYLCASSSTSGTSQFFGPGTRLTVL.